The 16 T cell receptor beta chains below were found in one sample sequenced in a study of CD4 and CD8 cells across lung adenocarcinoma regions (dated by TCRdb to the late 2010s). The library was built by means of PCR. The instrument was a HiSeq X Ten. TCRdb took the public reads, trimmed them with fastp at Q25, ran MiXCR for clone calling and kept in-frame beta chains. Records with the same CDR3 protein are collapsed into one entry carrying the most frequent genes and DNA. Recorded for this sample are approximately 25,000 distinct CDR3 sequences; roughly half of them occurred a single time. In total, the top ten clones hold about 50% of the sample. The sequenced sample consisted of CD8+ T cells from the center of a lung tumor. The meaning of the sample's cell subset or site label: tumor center region. These receptors were collected from a male donor with lung adenocarcinoma. The CD4 and CD8 labels of this study may be unreliable.

The chain joins TRBV6-5 to TRBJ2-1; D unclear. V was cut by 6 bases and J by 6 bases, with 15 bases left in between. The CDR3 is made up of 14 amino acids. Germline V gives CDR1 MNHEY, CDR2 SVGAGI. The CDR3 reads CASRLGRFGNEQFF. In nucleotides, the CDR3 is TGTGCCAGCAGACTCGGCCGTTTTGGCAATGAGCAGTTCTTC.

This clonotype is labeled medium-sized. The rearrangement uses TRBV12-3 or TRBV12-4 and TRBJ2-1, with TRBD2 matching 9 bases. Trimming cost V 0 bases and J 7 bases; bases outside gene matches: 4. The CDR3 length is 15 residues. CDR3 amino acids: CASSLASGRANEQFF. The DNA for the CDR3 is TGTGCCAGCAGTTTAGCTAGCGGGAGAGCGAATGAGCAGTTCTTC.

The gene calls are TRBV12-3 or TRBV12-4 and TRBJ2-4; a possible D gene is TRBD1 (5 bases). The end of the DNA aligns better with TRBJ2-5, so the J call may be wrong. The CDR3 extends over 15 amino acids. For the CDR3, the DNA is TGTGCCAGCAGCAGTAGGGGCACACGACAAAAGACCCAGTACTTC. Protein sequence: CASSSRGTRQKTQYF.

This clonotype was seen only a few times. The chain recombines TRBV4-2 with TRBJ2-5; 12 bases are a match to TRBD2. V trimming: 0 bases; J trimming: 1 base; junction bases outside the gene matches: 6. Germline V gives CDR1 LGHNA, CDR2 YNFKEQ. The CDR3 sequence is 18 residues long. Here the CDR3 DNA reads TGTGCCAGCAGCCAAGAACTAGCGGGAGGACCGACCCAAGAGACCCAGTACTTC. Encoded protein: CASSQELAGGPTQETQYF.

This chain links TRBV10-1 with TRBJ2-1, with 7 nucleotides matching TRBD2. V gave up 0 bases and J gave up 8 bases; unmatched junction bases: 7. Germline loops: CDR1 WNHNN, CDR2 SYGVQD (reference sequence). This CDR3 is built from 15 residues. Here the CDR3 reads CASSESEVSGDEQFF. DNA for the CDR3: TGCGCCAGCAGTGAGTCGGAGGTGAGCGGGGATGAGCAGTTCTTC.

This clonotype was observed a few times. The gene calls are TRBV27 and TRBJ2-1; TRBD2 is a possible D gene (7 bases). The J call is doubtful: the DNA matches TRBJ2-7 better. This CDR3 contains 16 residues. Germline CDR1 is MNHEY and CDR2 is SMNVEV (reference sequence). The CDR3 is CASSNLGRGATYEQYF. CDR3 nucleotides: TGTGCCAGCAGTAACTTAGGTCGGGGGGCAACCTACGAGCAGTACTTC.

The chain employs TRBV10-1 and TRBJ2-1, with a tentative D call TRBD1 (6 bases). Germline V gene lookup returns CDR1 WNHNN and CDR2 SYGVQD (reference sequence). Trimming removed 6 bases from V and 0 bases from J, with 12 bases in between. The CDR3 runs to 15 residues. The CDR3 region is CASSGTTASYNEQFF. CDR3 bases: TGCGCCAGCAGCGGGACAACAGCCTCCTACAATGAGCAGTTCTTC.

The V call is TRBV6-1, the J call TRBJ1-1; D is uncertain. Trimming took 6 bases from V and 1 from J, leaving 9 bases between them. This CDR3 is 13 amino acids long. Germline V CDR1 and CDR2: MNHNS, SASEGT. CDR3 nucleotides: TGTGCCAGCAGAGGCAAAGAGAACACTGAAGCTTTCTTT. It yields the protein CASRGKENTEAFF.

This clonotype has more than one count but fewer than ten. The rearrangement uses TRBV6-1 and TRBJ2-4, with 11 nucleotides matching TRBD2. CDR3 length: 14 amino acids. Germline loops: CDR1 MNHNS, CDR2 SASEGT. V dropped 6 bases and J dropped 7; count of bases not matched to a gene: 5. CDR3 DNA: TGTGCCAGCAGCGTAGCGGGGGGGAATAACATTCAGTACTTC. Translation gives CASSVAGGNNIQYF.

J is TRBJ2-4 and V is TRBV12-3 or TRBV12-4; the D gene could be TRBD1 or TRBD2 (6 bases each). The CDR3 length is 13 residues. V was cut by 10 bases and J by 13 bases, with 23 bases left in between. CDR3 nucleotides: TGTGCCACGGGGTTGGGGGGCAAAAATACGCAGTACTTC. Protein product: CATGLGGKNTQYF.

This clonotype was seen a handful of times. V usage is TRBV18 and J usage is TRBJ2-5, with D possibly TRBD1 on 6 matching bases. The V gene lost 1 base and the J gene lost 0 bases, with 12 bases spanning the gap. Per the germline V gene, CDR1 is KGHSH and CDR2 is LQKENI. The CDR3 length is 16 residues. In nucleotides, the CDR3 is TGTGCCAGCTCACCACTCTCAGGACAGCACCAAGAGACCCAGTACTTC. This gives the protein CASSPLSGQHQETQYF.

In its sample, this clonotype was seen many times. The J gene is TRBJ2-1, the V gene TRBV6-4; the match to TRBD2 covers 10 bases. Germline V gene data show CDR1 as MRHNA and CDR2 as SNTAGT. V lost 3 bases, J lost 6 bases, and 2 bases stayed unmatched. The CDR3 covers 14 residues. CDR3 residues: CASSEIAGGNEQFF. CDR3 sequence (DNA): TGTGCCAGCAGTGAAATAGCGGGAGGCAATGAGCAGTTCTTC.

The chain links TRBV10-1 to TRBJ2-5; D might be TRBD2 (7 bases). The ends were cut back, 11 bases at V and 4 bases at J, with 23 bases in the middle. This CDR3 is built from 15 residues. Germline V lookup: CDR1 WNHNN, CDR2 SYGVQD (reference sequence). As DNA, the CDR3 is TGCGCCGGGGGGGGCGGAGCCCGTAACACAGAGACCCAGTACTTC. It translates to CAGGGGARNTETQYF.

The CDR3 sequence: CASSGPSREVYEQYF. CDR3 DNA: TGTGCCAGCAGTGGACCCAGCAGGGAGGTCTACGAGCAGTACTTC. The chain recombines TRBV25-1 with TRBJ2-7, with D perhaps matching TRBD2 (6 bases). The germline CDR1 and CDR2 sequences are MGHDK and SYGVNS. The ends were cut back, 4 bases at V and 3 bases at J, with 16 bases in the middle. The CDR3 is 15 amino acids.

A word on this clonotype: Sequence at one end of the junction differs from germline and may be a read error. The genes are TRBV27 and TRBJ2-6, with 7 nucleotides matching TRBD1. This CDR3 has 18 residues. Germline assignment: CDR1 MNHEY and CDR2 SMNVEV (reference sequence). For the CDR3, the DNA is TGTGCCAGCAGTCCCCCCCCGGGACAGAGCTCTGGGGCCAACGTGCAGAATTTC. Translating gives CASSPPPGQSSGANVQNF.

This clonotype appeared a single time. This chain uses TRBV6-1 with TRBJ1-1; D is unclear. The germline gives CDR1 MNHNS, CDR2 SASEGT. The V end was cut by 6 bases, the J end by 4 bases, with 15 bases between. The CDR3 has 14 residues. The CDR3 sequence is CASSLERVSTEAFF. Written as DNA, the CDR3 is TGTGCCAGCAGCCTAGAGCGGGTGAGCACTGAAGCTTTCTTT.